The sequence of this T cell receptor beta chain was determined in a study of shared clonotypes between healthy human individuals. Study overall: The people who gave samples were a couple of women and a few men aged 18 to 49.

Original processing notes: Filtering differed because ImmunoSEQ produced junction-only sequences that carried no quality scores. Sequenced by immunoSEQ multiplex PCR; TCRdb stores in-frame clones only, minus some. D and trimming were read from the DNA, whereas the V and J calls and clone size are those reported in that table. This table holds about 2.3 million clones, approximately 90% found once. Study-level points and caveats: What rarefaction showed was incomplete sorted-subset sequencing despite large depth.

Regarding this clone: The target antigen is unknown.

The CDR3 totals 15 residues. V was clipped by 4 bases and J by 4 bases, with 17 bases between them. Per the germline V gene, CDR1 is MNHNS and CDR2 is SASEGT. Sample: naive CD4+ T cells from PBMCs. Subset here: CD45RA+ positively selected. The chain has TRBV6-1 and TRBJ2-7; no clear D gene. This TCR was sampled from a man aged 18 to 30 in good health. Some clones in this sample may be carry-over from other donors' samples. This CDR3 reads CASSGSLSILYEQYF. CDR3 sequence (DNA): TGTGCCAGCAGTGGATCCCTCTCAATACTTTACGAGCAGTACTTC.